A single sample gave rise to the 23 T cell receptor beta chains below, sequenced in a study of cytomegalovirus exposure and HLA in healthy donors. The primer mix had 60 Vbeta and 13 Jbeta primers. Here immunoSEQ multiplex PCR was the method, and the copy in TCRdb shows in-frame clones only, minus some. This sample carries 100,000 to 150,000 clones, with approximately 1.8% going to the ten biggest clones. The sequencing input was PBMCs. The receptors here all came from a young man in good health and CMV-seronegative.

The chain employs TRBV27 and TRBJ2-2; no definite D call. V was trimmed by 8 bases and J by 1 base, leaving 11 bases between them. This CDR3 spans 14 amino acids. Germline loops: CDR1 MNHEY, CDR2 SMNVEV (reference sequence). CDR3 in DNA: TGTGCCAGCCGACTCTTATGGAACACCGGGGAGCTGTTTTTT. Protein: CASRLLWNTGELFF.

The chain links TRBV19 to TRBJ2-1, with 9 nucleotides matching TRBD2. Per the germline V gene, CDR1 is LNHDA and CDR2 is SQIVND (reference sequence). The CDR3 spans 14 residues. Trimming removed 5 bases from V and 6 bases from J; junction bases left unmatched: 5. This CDR3 reads CASSAFSGSNEQFF. The CDR3 nucleotides read TGTGCCAGTAGTGCCTTTAGCGGGAGCAATGAGCAGTTCTTC.

V is TRBV6-1 and J is TRBJ1-4; 9 bases fit TRBD1. CDR1 and CDR2 from the germline V gene are MNHNS and SASEGT. The length of the CDR3 is 16 residues. V dropped 1 base and J dropped 7; count of bases not matched to a gene: 7. This CDR3 reads CASSEEPGQGGEKLFF. In nucleotides, the CDR3 is TGTGCCAGCAGTGAAGAACCGGGACAGGGAGGTGAAAAACTGTTTTTT.

The chain is built from TRBV7-6 and TRBJ2-2; maybe TRBD1 (5 bases). Trimming pared 5 bases from V and 9 bases from J, leaving 10 bases between. Germline CDR1 reads SGHVS; CDR2 reads FNYEAQ. The CDR3 covers 12 residues. The CDR3 loop is CASSITGWELFF. The CDR3 coding sequence is TGTGCCAGCAGCATTACAGGATGGGAGCTGTTTTTT.

The chain couples TRBV30 to TRBJ2-5; 8 bases are shared with TRBD2. V lost 1 base to trimming and J lost 3 bases; unmatched junction nucleotides: 4. CDR1 is GTSNPN and CDR2 is SVGIG in the germline V gene (reference sequence). The CDR3 runs 14 residues. CDR3 sequence reads: CAWSAGGVKETQYF. CDR3 DNA sequence: TGTGCCTGGAGTGCGGGAGGGGTAAAAGAGACCCAGTACTTC.

The chain carries TRBV12-1 and TRBJ2-3; no DNA check was done on the table's D call, TRBD2. TRBV12-1 is given as a pseudogene. CDR3 length: 15 amino acids. CDR3 region: CASTAGGPSTDTQYF. The DNA for the CDR3 is TGTGCCAGCACGGCGGGGGGTCCTAGCACAGATACGCAGTATTTT.

The chain couples TRBV6-5 to TRBJ2-2; 8 nucleotides match TRBD1. Trimming removed 8 bases from V and 5 bases from J; junction bases left unmatched: 7. Germline CDR1 is MNHEY and CDR2 is SVGAGI. This CDR3 is built from 14 residues. The DNA for the CDR3 is TGTGCCAGCTCGGACAGGGAATTAACCGGGGAGCTGTTTTTT. Residues: CASSDRELTGELFF.

The J gene is TRBJ2-5, the V gene TRBV11-2, with D unclear. Gene TRBJ2-7 matches the end of the DNA better, so the J call may be wrong. This CDR3 contains 14 residues. Germline V gene sequence: CDR1 SGHAT, CDR2 FQNNGV. CDR3 amino acids: CASSPNSVSYEQYF. The CDR3 DNA reads TGTGCCAGCAGCCCAAACAGTGTCTCCTACGAGCAGTACTTC.

The gene calls are TRBV27 and TRBJ1-1, with TRBD1 matching over 9 bases. The germline gives CDR1 MNHEY, CDR2 SMNVEV (reference sequence). This CDR3 is built from 18 residues. Trimming at V came to 2 bases and at J to 3 bases, leaving 13 bases not matched to a gene. The CDR3 DNA sequence: TGTGCCAGCAGTTTAATGCGTTTTAGACAGGGGGAAGACACTGAAGCTTTCTTT. It codes for CASSLMRFRQGEDTEAFF.

This chain connects TRBV15 to TRBJ1-3, with 7 bases lining up with TRBD1. The V segment lost 5 bases and the J segment 1 base; nucleotides outside the gene matches: 5. CDR1 is LNHNV, CDR2 YYDKDF, per germline (reference sequence). The CDR3 has 15 amino acids. CDR3 residues: CATSPDRASGNTIYF. DNA of the CDR3: TGTGCCACCAGCCCCGACAGGGCATCTGGAAACACCATATATTTT.

The chain uses TRBV11-2 and TRBJ1-2; D call uncertain. V was trimmed by 5 bases and J by 6 bases, leaving 16 bases between them. Per the germline V gene, CDR1 is SGHAT and CDR2 is FQNNGV. The CDR3 length is 14 residues. The CDR3 loop reads CASSRRLGDDGYTF. The CDR3 DNA sequence: TGTGCCAGCAGCCGGAGATTAGGAGACGATGGCTACACCTTC. Supplemented by reference TRBV11-2 and TRBJ1-2, the full variable domain reads EAGVAQSPRYKIIEKRQSVAFWCNPISGHATLYWYQQILGQGPKLLIQFQNNGVVDDSQLPKDRFSAERLKGVDSTLKIQPAKLEDSAVYLCASSRRLGDDGYTFGSGTRLTVV.

The J gene is TRBJ1-1, the V gene TRBV27; 7 bases agree with TRBD1. Per germline, CDR1 MNHEY and CDR2 SMNVEV (reference sequence). V was pared by 2 bases and J by 5 bases, with 5 bases of the junction left unmatched. This CDR3 has 14 amino acids. The CDR3 spells CASSLEGAWTEAFF. For the CDR3, the DNA is TGTGCCAGCAGTTTAGAGGGGGCTTGGACTGAAGCTTTCTTT.

This rearrangement joins TRBV6-5 to TRBJ1-5; a possible D gene is TRBD1 (5 bases). V lost 6 bases to trimming and J lost 9 bases, with 15 bases between them. This CDR3 region has 13 residues. Germline-derived CDR1 and CDR2 are MNHEY and SVGAGI. CDR3 in DNA: TGTGCCAGCAGCTTGGACATTTCAAGGCCCCAGCATTTT. Protein: CASSLDISRPQHF.

The rearrangement joins TRBV9 to TRBJ2-2; 7 bases are shared with TRBD1. Germline V CDR1 and CDR2: SGDLS, YYNGEE. The CDR3 is 16 residues long. V was pared by 4 bases and J by 4 bases, with 10 bases of the junction left unmatched. This CDR3 is CASSPPGQTTTGELFF. The DNA for the CDR3 is TGTGCCAGCAGCCCTCCGGGACAGACAACCACCGGGGAGCTGTTTTTT.

J is TRBJ2-7 and V is TRBV28; 8 positions agree with TRBD1. Germline CDR1 reads MDHEN; CDR2 reads SYDVKM. Trimming cost V 6 bases and J 5 bases; bases outside gene matches: 12. CDR3 size: 15 residues. CDR3 sequence reads: CASSPDRGAYHEQYF. CDR3 coding DNA: TGTGCCAGCAGCCCTGACAGGGGAGCCTATCACGAGCAGTACTTC. Variable domain in full (rest from reference TRBV28 and TRBJ2-7): DVKVTQSSRYLVKRTGEKVFLECVQDMDHENMFWYRQDPGLGLRLIYFSYDVKMKEKGDIPEGYSVSREKKERFSLILESASTNQTSMYLCASSPDRGAYHEQYFGPGTRLTVT.

The chain carries TRBV9 and TRBJ2-2; D ambiguous. This CDR3 is built from 12 residues. In germline, CDR1 is SGDLS, CDR2 YYNGEE. Trimming removed 0 bases at V and 7 bases at J, with 4 bases between. The CDR3 is CASSVVSGELFF. CDR3 coding DNA: TGTGCCAGCAGCGTAGTTAGCGGGGAGCTGTTTTTT.

The chain has TRBV5-1 and TRBJ2-7; TRBD1 matches 9 bases. The CDR3 is made up of 20 amino acids. V dropped 3 bases and J dropped 2; count of bases not matched to a gene: 21. CDR1 and CDR2 from the germline V gene are SGHRS and YFSETQ. CDR3 nucleotide sequence: TGCGCCAGCAGCTCCCCCAAACAGGGACAGGGACTGTCATGGACCTACGAGCAGTACTTC. Its protein is CASSSPKQGQGLSWTYEQYF.

The rearrangement links TRBV28 to TRBJ2-7; 9 bases agree with TRBD1. This CDR3 has 14 amino acids. V trimming: 6 bases; J trimming: 5 bases; junction bases outside the gene matches: 8. Germline lookup yields CDR1 MDHEN and CDR2 SYDVKM. CDR3 residues: CASSLQGAKNEQYF. CDR3 DNA: TGTGCCAGCAGCCTACAGGGGGCGAAAAACGAGCAGTACTTC.

Of note for this clone: Other DNA sequences in the sample encode the same CDR3. The chain uses TRBV5-4 and TRBJ2-3; D gene uncertain. The CDR3 totals 13 residues. Trimming cost V 3 bases and J 0 bases, with 5 bases left between them. Germline CDR1 SGHNT, CDR2 YYREEE (reference sequence). The chain's CDR3 is CASSSGSTDTQYF. The CDR3 coding sequence is TGTGCCAGCAGCTCCGGGAGCACAGATACGCAGTATTTT.

This sequence joins TRBV2 and TRBJ1-4, with 9 bases that match TRBD1. V lost 6 bases to trimming and J lost 4 bases; unmatched junction nucleotides: 18. In germline, CDR1 is SNHLY, CDR2 FYNNEI. This CDR3 has 19 residues. The CDR3 loop reads CASRDQPGQGGIRNEKLFF. DNA of the CDR3: TGTGCCAGCAGGGATCAACCGGGACAGGGAGGAATTCGTAATGAAAAACTGTTTTTT.

The chain is built from TRBV6-5 and TRBJ1-2; 7 nucleotides line up with TRBD1. The V segment lost 2 bases and the J segment 0 bases; nucleotides outside the gene matches: 3. CDR1 and CDR2 (germline): MNHEY, SVGAGI. CDR3 size: 15 residues. CDR3 residues: CASSYQGGANYGYTF. CDR3 bases: TGTGCCAGCAGTTACCAGGGGGGAGCTAACTATGGCTACACCTTC.

This chain uses TRBV6-1 with TRBJ2-7, with 8 bases fitting TRBD1. This CDR3 spans 15 amino acids. Germline V gene sequence: CDR1 MNHNS, CDR2 SASEGT. J gave up 3 bases and V 7 bases, and 11 bases lay outside the gene matches. CDR3 amino acids: CASTPQTGGDYEQYF. The CDR3 coding sequence is TGTGCCAGCACCCCTCAAACAGGGGGTGACTACGAGCAGTACTTC.

V and J are TRBV30 and TRBJ2-7; 9 nucleotides agree with TRBD1. Germline assignment: CDR1 GTSNPN and CDR2 SVGIG (reference sequence). The CDR3 sequence is 14 residues long. V lost 4 bases and J lost 5; bases outside the gene matches: 9. The CDR3 DNA reads as TGTGCCTGGATTGGCGGGACAGGGATTGACGAGCAGTACTTC. It is translated as CAWIGGTGIDEQYF.